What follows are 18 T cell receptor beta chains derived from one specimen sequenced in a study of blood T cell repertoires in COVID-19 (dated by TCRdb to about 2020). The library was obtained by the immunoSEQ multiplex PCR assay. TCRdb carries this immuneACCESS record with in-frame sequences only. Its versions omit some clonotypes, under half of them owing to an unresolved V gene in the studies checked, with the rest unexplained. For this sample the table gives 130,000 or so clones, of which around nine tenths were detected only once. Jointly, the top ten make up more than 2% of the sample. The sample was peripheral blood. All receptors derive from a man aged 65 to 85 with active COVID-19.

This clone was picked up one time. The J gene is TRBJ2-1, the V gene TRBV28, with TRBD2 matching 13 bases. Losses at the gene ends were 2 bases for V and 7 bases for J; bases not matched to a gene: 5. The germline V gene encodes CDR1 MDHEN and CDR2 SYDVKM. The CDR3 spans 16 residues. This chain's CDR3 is CASSLQLAGGVNEQFF. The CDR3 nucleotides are TGTGCCAGCAGTTTACAACTAGCGGGAGGGGTAAATGAGCAGTTCTTC.

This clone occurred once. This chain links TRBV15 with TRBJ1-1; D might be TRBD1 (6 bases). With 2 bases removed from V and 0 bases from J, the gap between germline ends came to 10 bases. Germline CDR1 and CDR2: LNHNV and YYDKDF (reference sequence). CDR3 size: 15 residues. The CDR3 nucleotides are TGTGCCACCAGCAGACTACAGGGCATGAACACTGAAGCTTTCTTT. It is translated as CATSRLQGMNTEAFF.

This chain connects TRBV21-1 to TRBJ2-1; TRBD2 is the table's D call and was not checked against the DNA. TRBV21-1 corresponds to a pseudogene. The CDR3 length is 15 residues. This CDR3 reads CASSKGWGGMHEQFF. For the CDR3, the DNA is TGTGCCAGCAGCAAAGGCTGGGGAGGGATGCATGAGCAGTTCTTC.

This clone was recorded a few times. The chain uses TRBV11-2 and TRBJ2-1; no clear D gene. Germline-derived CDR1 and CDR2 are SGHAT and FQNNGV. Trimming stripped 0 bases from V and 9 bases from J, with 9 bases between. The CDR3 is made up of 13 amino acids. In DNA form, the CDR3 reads TGTGCCAGCAGCTTAGACTGGGCTGCTGAGCAGTTCTTC. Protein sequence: CASSLDWAAEQFF.

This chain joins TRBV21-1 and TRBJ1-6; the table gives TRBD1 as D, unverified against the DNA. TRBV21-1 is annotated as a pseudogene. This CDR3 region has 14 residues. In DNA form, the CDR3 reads TGTGCCAGCGGAGAGGGACAGGGTGAGTCACCCCTCCACTTT. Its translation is CASGEGQGESPLHF.

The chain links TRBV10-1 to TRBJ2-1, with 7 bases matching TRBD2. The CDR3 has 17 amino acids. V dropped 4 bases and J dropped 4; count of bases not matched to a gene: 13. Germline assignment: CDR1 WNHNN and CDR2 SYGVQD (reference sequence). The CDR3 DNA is TGCGCCAGCAGTGGGGGAAGGAGCGGGAATACATACAATGAGCAGTTCTTC. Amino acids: CASSGGRSGNTYNEQFF.

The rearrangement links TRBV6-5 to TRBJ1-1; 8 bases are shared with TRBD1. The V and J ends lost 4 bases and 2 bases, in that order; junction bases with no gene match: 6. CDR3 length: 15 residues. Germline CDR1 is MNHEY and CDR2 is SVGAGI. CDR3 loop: CASSSRTGRNTEAFF. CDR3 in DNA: TGTGCCAGCAGTTCTAGGACAGGGCGAAACACTGAAGCTTTCTTT.

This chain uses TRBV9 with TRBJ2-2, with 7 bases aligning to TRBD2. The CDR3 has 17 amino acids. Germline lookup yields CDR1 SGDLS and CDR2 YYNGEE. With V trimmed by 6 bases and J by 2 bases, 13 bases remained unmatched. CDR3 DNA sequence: TGTGCCAGCACCAGAACAAATACGGGGGGTAACACCGGGGAGCTGTTTTTT. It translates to CASTRTNTGGNTGELFF.

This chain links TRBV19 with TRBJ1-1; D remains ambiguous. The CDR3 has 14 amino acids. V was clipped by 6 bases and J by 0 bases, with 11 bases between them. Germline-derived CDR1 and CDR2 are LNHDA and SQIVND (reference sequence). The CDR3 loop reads CASREQLLNTEAFF. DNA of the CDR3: TGTGCCAGTAGGGAGCAGCTTTTGAACACTGAAGCTTTCTTT.

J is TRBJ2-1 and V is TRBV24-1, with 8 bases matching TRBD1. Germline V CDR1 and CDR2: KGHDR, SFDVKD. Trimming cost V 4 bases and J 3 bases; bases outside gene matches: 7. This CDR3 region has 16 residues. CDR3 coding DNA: TGTGCCACCAGTGACATCCAACAGGGGGTCTACAATGAGCAGTTCTTC. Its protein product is CATSDIQQGVYNEQFF.

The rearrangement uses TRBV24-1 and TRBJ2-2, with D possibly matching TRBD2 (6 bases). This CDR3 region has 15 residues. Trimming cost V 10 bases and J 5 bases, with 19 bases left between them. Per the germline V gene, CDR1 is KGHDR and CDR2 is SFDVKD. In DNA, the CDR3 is TGTGCCACGGGAGAAGGAGGGACTGCAACCGGGGAGCTGTTTTTT. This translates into CATGEGGTATGELFF.

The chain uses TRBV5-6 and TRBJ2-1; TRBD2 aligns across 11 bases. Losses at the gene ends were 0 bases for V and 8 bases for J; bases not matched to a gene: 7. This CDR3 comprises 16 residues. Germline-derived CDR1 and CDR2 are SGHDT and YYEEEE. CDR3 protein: CASSLATSGSSDEQFF. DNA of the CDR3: TGTGCCAGCAGCTTGGCAACTAGCGGGAGTTCCGATGAGCAGTTCTTC.

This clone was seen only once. The CDR3 sequence is CASRANRGYTGEQYF. CDR3 DNA sequence: TGCGCCAGCAGAGCTAACAGGGGATATACGGGGGAGCAGTACTTC. J is TRBJ2-7 and V is TRBV5-1; TRBD1 matches at 7 bases. The CDR3 has 15 residues. V lost 5 bases to trimming and J lost 7 bases; unmatched junction nucleotides: 15. Looked up from germline, CDR1 is SGHRS and CDR2 is YFSETQ.

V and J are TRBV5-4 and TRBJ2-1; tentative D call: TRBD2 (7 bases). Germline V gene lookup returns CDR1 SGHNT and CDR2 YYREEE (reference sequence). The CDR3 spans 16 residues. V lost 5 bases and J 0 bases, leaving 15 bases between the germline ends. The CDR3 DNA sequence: TGTGCCAGCAGTTCGAAGGGGGGGAGCTCCTACAATGAGCAGTTCTTC. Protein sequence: CASSSKGGSSYNEQFF.

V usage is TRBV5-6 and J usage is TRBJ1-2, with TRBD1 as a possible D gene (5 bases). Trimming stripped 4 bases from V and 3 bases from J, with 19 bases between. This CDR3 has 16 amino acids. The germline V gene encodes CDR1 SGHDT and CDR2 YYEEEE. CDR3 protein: CASSPQTSTDYYGYTF. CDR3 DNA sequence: TGTGCCAGCAGCCCCCAGACCTCGACAGATTACTATGGCTACACCTTC.

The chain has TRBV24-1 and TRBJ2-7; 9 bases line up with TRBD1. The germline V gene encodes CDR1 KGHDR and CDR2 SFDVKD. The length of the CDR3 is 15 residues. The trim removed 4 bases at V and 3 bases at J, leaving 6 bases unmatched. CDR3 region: CATSDSGTGFYEQYF. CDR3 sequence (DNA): TGTGCCACCAGTGACTCCGGGACAGGGTTCTACGAGCAGTACTTC.

The CDR3 here is CASSLDLRRGSNTGELFF. The CDR3 DNA reads TGCGCCAGCAGCTTGGATTTGCGGCGTGGCTCGAACACCGGGGAGCTGTTTTTT. The gene calls are TRBV5-1 and TRBJ2-2; D remains unclear. Trimming took 0 bases from V and 0 from J, leaving 15 bases between them. The CDR3 is 18 residues long. The germline CDR1 and CDR2 sequences are SGHRS and YFSETQ. Combining the CDR3 with reference TRBV5-1 and TRBJ2-2 gives the whole variable domain KAGVTQTPRYLIKTRGQQVTLSCSPISGHRSVSWYQQTPGQGLQFLFEYFSETQRNKGNFPGRFSGRQFSNSRSEMNVSTLELGDSALYLCASSLDLRRGSNTGELFFGEGSRLTVL.

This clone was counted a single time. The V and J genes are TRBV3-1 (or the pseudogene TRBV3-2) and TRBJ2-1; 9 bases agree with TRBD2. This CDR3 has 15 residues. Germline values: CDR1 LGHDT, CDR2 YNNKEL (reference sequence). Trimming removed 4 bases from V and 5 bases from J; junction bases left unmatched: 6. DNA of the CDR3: TGTGCCAGCAGCCTTGGTAGCGGGGGAAACAATGAGCAGTTCTTC. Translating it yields CASSLGSGGNNEQFF.